These 24 T cell receptor beta chains were all obtained from the same sample, sequenced in a study of graft-versus-host responses after intestinal transplantation (dated by TCRdb to 2020 to 2023). No antigen has been assigned to these receptors. The time point label on this specimen signifies: cells obtained before transplantation from donor or recipient. The library was produced with the immunoSEQ multiplex PCR assay. TCRdb obtained this table from immuneACCESS and retained in-frame rearrangements with V and J assigned. These tables miss some clones; where compared with another copy, unresolved V genes account for less than half of the shortfall, and the remainder is unexplained. The sample yields about 90,000 clones; 80% to 95% were counted once. 0.3% to 0.35% of the sample is taken by the ten largest. The material was unstimulated CD4+ T cells sorted from spleen or lymph node cells, obtained before intestinal transplant. Receptor source: a human donor who received an intestinal transplant.

V and J are TRBV5-5 and TRBJ2-7, with D hard to call. Per the germline V gene, CDR1 is SGHKS and CDR2 is YYEKEE (reference sequence). Trimming stripped 4 bases from V and 5 bases from J, with 22 bases between. The CDR3 runs to 16 residues. The CDR3 coding sequence is TGTGCCAGCAGCAGGCCCCATTCCCGGGCTTTGAACGAGCAGTACTTC. Protein: CASSRPHSRALNEQYF.

V gene TRBV30 combines with J gene TRBJ2-5; D is uncertain. The length of the CDR3 is 14 residues. Germline CDR1 and CDR2: GTSNPN and SVGIG (reference sequence). V dropped 3 bases and J dropped 2 bases, with 13 bases sitting between them. The CDR3 loop reads CAWRWVRPQETQYF. As DNA, the CDR3 is TGTGCCTGGAGGTGGGTCAGACCGCAAGAGACCCAGTACTTC.

The CDR3 DNA reads TGTGCCAGCAGGGGACTAGCGGGCCAAGAGACCCAGTACTTC. Protein: CASRGLAGQETQYF. The chain joins TRBV6-1 to TRBJ2-5; 12 positions match TRBD2. Unmatched junction bases numbered 0, after V lost 6 bases and J lost 1 base. CDR3 length: 14 residues. CDR1 is MNHNS and CDR2 is SASEGT in the germline V gene.

Only one count was recorded for this clone. The V call is TRBV5-1, the J call TRBJ1-1; D is unclear. Trimming stripped 0 bases from V and 4 bases from J, with 13 bases between. The CDR3 runs to 15 residues. Germline V gene sequence: CDR1 SGHRS, CDR2 YFSETQ. Written as DNA, the CDR3 is TGCGCCAGCAGCTTGGAGGCAGGCCACGGCACTGAAGCTTTCTTT. It specifies CASSLEAGHGTEAFF.

This chain connects TRBV5-1 to TRBJ2-7; D assignment may be TRBD1 or TRBD2 (5 bases each). This CDR3 region has 13 residues. The germline CDR1 and CDR2 sequences are SGHRS and YFSETQ. Trimming cost V 7 bases and J 2 bases, with 13 bases left between them. The CDR3 protein is CASGAGTTYEQYF. The CDR3 region has the DNA TGCGCCAGCGGGGCAGGGACCACCTACGAGCAGTACTTC.

The V call is TRBV5-5, the J call TRBJ2-7; a possible D gene is TRBD2 (6 bases). Germline V gene sequence: CDR1 SGHKS, CDR2 YYEKEE (reference sequence). The V end was cut by 0 bases, the J end by 2 bases, with 12 bases between. This CDR3 has 15 amino acids. The CDR3 region is CASSLGFAGPYEQYF. CDR3 sequence (DNA): TGTGCCAGCAGCTTGGGATTTGCGGGACCCTACGAGCAGTACTTC.

The chain carries TRBV5-1 and TRBJ2-3; 11 bases align to TRBD2. V was pared by 0 bases and J by 0 bases, with 9 bases of the junction left unmatched. The length of the CDR3 is 19 residues. Germline V gives CDR1 SGHRS, CDR2 YFSETQ. CDR3 DNA sequence: TGCGCCAGCAGCTTGGCCGTAGCGGGAGGGTACCAGAGCACAGATACGCAGTATTTT. This codes for CASSLAVAGGYQSTDTQYF.

This clone was observed once. CDR3 coding DNA: TGCGCCAGCAGCCAAGCCCCCCGGACAGGTGGCGTAAATGAAAAACTGTTTTTT. It translates to CASSQAPRTGGVNEKLFF. The chain carries TRBV4-1 and TRBJ1-4; 7 positions match TRBD1. V lost 1 base to trimming and J lost 5 bases; unmatched junction nucleotides: 13. Germline CDR1 and CDR2: MGHRA and YSYEKL. The CDR3 has 18 residues.

V and J are TRBV7-9 and TRBJ2-7; weak D call: TRBD2 (6 bases). Germline loops: CDR1 SEHNR, CDR2 FQNEAQ (reference sequence). V lost 5 bases to trimming and J lost 6 bases, with 17 bases between them. This CDR3 has 14 amino acids. This CDR3 is CASSPAAGTFEQYF. CDR3 nucleotides: TGTGCCAGCAGCCCCGCAGCAGGGACTTTCGAGCAGTACTTC.

V gene TRBV27 combines with J gene TRBJ2-5; 13 nucleotides line up with TRBD2. The V gene's germline CDR1 is MNHEY and CDR2 SMNVEV (reference sequence). The CDR3 is made up of 16 amino acids. The J segment lost 1 base and the V segment lost 7 bases, leaving 6 bases of the junction unmatched. The CDR3 reads CASIKGTSGTQETQYF. The CDR3 DNA reads as TGTGCCAGCATCAAAGGGACTAGCGGGACCCAAGAGACCCAGTACTTC.

This rearrangement joins TRBV7-9 to TRBJ2-7, with D perhaps TRBD2 (6 bases). Germline V gene lookup returns CDR1 SEHNR and CDR2 FQNEAQ (reference sequence). Trimming left V 5 bases short and J 1 base short, with 12 bases between. CDR3 length equals 14 residues. Here the CDR3 reads CASSRRDSSYEQYF. CDR3 bases: TGTGCCAGCAGCCGCCGGGACTCATCCTACGAGCAGTACTTC.

The gene calls are TRBV4-2 and TRBJ2-3; 11 positions match TRBD2. The CDR3 consists of 16 residues. J lost 8 bases, V lost 4 bases, and 11 bases had no gene match. Germline CDR1 LGHNA, CDR2 YNFKEQ. The CDR3 sequence is CASSPPGLAARGTQYF. CDR3 DNA: TGTGCCAGCAGCCCACCGGGACTAGCGGCGAGAGGTACGCAGTATTTT.

The chain carries TRBV7-6 and TRBJ2-3; unclear D gene. Trimming left V 5 bases short and J 5 bases short, with 8 bases between. In germline, CDR1 is SGHVS, CDR2 FNYEAQ. This CDR3 region has 12 residues. The CDR3 loop is CASSPGVDTQYF. The CDR3 bases are TGTGCCAGCAGCCCCGGCGTAGATACGCAGTATTTT.

The J gene is TRBJ2-2, the V gene TRBV7-9; 7 bases align to TRBD2. The CDR3 totals 15 residues. Unmatched junction bases numbered 9, after V lost 7 bases and J lost 4 bases. Germline V CDR1 and CDR2: SEHNR, FQNEAQ (reference sequence). As DNA, the CDR3 is TGTGCCAGCACAAGCAGGGAGGGCCCCACCGGGGAGCTGTTTTTT. This gives the protein CASTSREGPTGELFF.

The chain joins TRBV6-1 to TRBJ1-1; D is ambiguous. The V and J ends lost 10 bases and 1 base respectively, with 10 bases between them. Germline assignment: CDR1 MNHNS and CDR2 SASEGT. The CDR3 length is 12 residues. In nucleotides, the CDR3 is TGTGCCATAATGACTAGGAACACTGAAGCTTTCTTT. This codes for CAIMTRNTEAFF.

The V and J genes are TRBV5-1 and TRBJ2-7, with TRBD1 identical over 10 bases. Trimming took 0 bases from V and 4 from J; bases not matched to a gene: 7. The CDR3 spans 16 residues. Germline V gene sequence: CDR1 SGHRS, CDR2 YFSETQ. The CDR3 coding sequence is TGCGCCAGCAGCTTGGGGACGGGACAGGGGTCGTACGAGCAGTACTTC. This translates into CASSLGTGQGSYEQYF. Filled out from reference TRBV5-1 and TRBJ2-7, the complete variable domain reads KAGVTQTPRYLIKTRGQQVTLSCSPISGHRSVSWYQQTPGQGLQFLFEYFSETQRNKGNFPGRFSGRQFSNSRSEMNVSTLELGDSALYLCASSLGTGQGSYEQYFGPGTRLTVT.

This chain connects TRBV5-4 to TRBJ2-1; the match to TRBD1 covers 11 bases. The V gene's germline CDR1 is SGHNT and CDR2 YYREEE (reference sequence). After removal of 3 bases from V and 3 bases from J, the junction contained 5 bases not matched to a gene. The CDR3 covers 16 residues. In DNA form, the CDR3 reads TGTGCCAGCAGCTCCTCCGGGACAGGGGGCTACAATGAGCAGTTCTTC. This translates into CASSSSGTGGYNEQFF.

The V and J genes are TRBV27 and TRBJ1-2; a weak D match, TRBD1 (5 bases). The length of the CDR3 is 12 residues. V was shortened by 3 bases and J by 8 bases, with 10 bases between the two germline ends. From germline, CDR1 is MNHEY and CDR2 SMNVEV (reference sequence). CDR3 coding DNA: TGTGCCAGCAGTTTCTCGGGGACCGGCTACACCTTC. Translation: CASSFSGTGYTF.

This chain's CDR3 is CASSGWTGDQPQHF. CDR3 coding DNA: TGTGCCAGTAGTGGATGGACAGGGGATCAGCCCCAGCATTTT. The rearrangement uses TRBV19 and TRBJ1-5; 9 bases are a match to TRBD1. The germline gives CDR1 LNHDA, CDR2 SQIVND (reference sequence). This CDR3 spans 14 amino acids. V trimming: 5 bases; J trimming: 5 bases; junction bases outside the gene matches: 4.

V and J are TRBV5-1 and TRBJ2-1; 14 nucleotides agree with TRBD2. Germline assignment: CDR1 SGHRS and CDR2 YFSETQ. The V and J ends lost 2 bases and 7 bases, in that order; junction bases with no gene match: 8. The CDR3 spans 17 residues. CDR3 region: CASSLFPGTSGRNEQFF. In nucleotides, the CDR3 is TGCGCCAGCAGCTTATTCCCCGGGACTAGCGGGAGAAATGAGCAGTTCTTC.

This clone was detected only once. This chain connects TRBV5-1 to TRBJ1-2; 9 nucleotides agree with TRBD1. Unmatched junction bases numbered 7, after V lost 4 bases and J lost 0 bases. The CDR3 extends over 16 amino acids. Germline-derived CDR1 and CDR2 are SGHRS and YFSETQ. The CDR3 is CASSPRTGAANYGYTF. The CDR3 nucleotides are TGCGCCAGCAGCCCAAGGACAGGGGCGGCTAACTATGGCTACACCTTC. Full variable domain (outside the CDR3, taken from reference TRBV5-1 and TRBJ1-2): KAGVTQTPRYLIKTRGQQVTLSCSPISGHRSVSWYQQTPGQGLQFLFEYFSETQRNKGNFPGRFSGRQFSNSRSEMNVSTLELGDSALYLCASSPRTGAANYGYTFGSGTRLTVV.

This clone was seen just once. This sequence joins TRBV4-1 and TRBJ2-1, with D perhaps TRBD2 (6 bases). V dropped 0 bases and J dropped 7 bases, with 16 bases sitting between them. CDR1 and CDR2 from the germline V gene are MGHRA and YSYEKL. This CDR3 is 16 amino acids long. The CDR3: CASSQDRRELFNEQFF. The CDR3 bases are TGCGCCAGCAGCCAAGATCGGAGGGAGTTGTTTAATGAGCAGTTCTTC.

V usage is TRBV5-1 and J usage is TRBJ2-5, with a tentative D call TRBD2 (5 bases). Germline V gives CDR1 SGHRS, CDR2 YFSETQ. The length of the CDR3 is 13 residues. Trimming took off 4 bases at V and 3 bases at J, with 10 bases between the two ends. The CDR3 DNA is TGCGCCAGCAGCCCCCGAGGGAAAGAGACCCAGTACTTC. It specifies CASSPRGKETQYF.

This sequence joins TRBV13 and TRBJ2-1; 11 bases align to TRBD2. V lost 2 bases to trimming and J lost 4 bases; unmatched junction nucleotides: 7. The CDR3 contains 17 residues. The germline V gene encodes CDR1 PRHDT and CDR2 FYEKMQ (reference sequence). CDR3 bases: TGTGCCAGCAGCTTATCTCCTAGCGGGAGGTTGTACAATGAGCAGTTCTTC. This gives the protein CASSLSPSGRLYNEQFF.